The 30 T cell receptor beta chains below were found in one sample sequenced in a study of spatial heterogeneity in lung cancer. The antigens of these receptors remain unknown. Findings of the study overall: Counts that tracked tumor mutation counts were those of expanded intratumoral alpha and beta TCRs.

TCRdb fed the 5' RACE reads into MiXCR, producing one record per CDR3 protein. This sample has around 11,000 distinct CDR3 sequences, with 9.5% to 13% found just once. Stated time point: sample taken at primary tumor resection. Sequencing used lung tumor tissue, obtained at surgery. These receptors were taken from a female donor with early-stage non-small cell lung cancer.

On this clonotype itself: Possible read error: a much larger clone is one base away. The limits of the CDR3 on the DNA are not certain, so only TCRdb's listed CDR3 is given. This chain links TRBV30 with TRBJ1-1. Germline values: CDR1 GTSNPN, CDR2 SVGIG (reference sequence). The CDR3 sequence runs 14 residues, both termini included. This chain's CDR3 is CAWSLVGRGTEAYF.

The chain employs TRBV7-2 and TRBJ2-3; 7 nucleotides match TRBD2. J was trimmed by 0 bases and V by 5 bases; bases with no gene match: 5. The germline gives CDR1 SGHTA, CDR2 FQGNSA. The length of the CDR3 is 15 residues. The CDR3 reads CASSATSVSTDTQYF. The CDR3 region has the DNA TGTGCCAGCAGCGCCACTAGCGTCAGCACAGATACGCAGTATTTT. The full variable domain, its missing parts supplied by reference TRBV7-2 and TRBJ2-3, is GAGVSQSPSNKVTEKGKDVELRCDPISGHTALYWYRQSLGQGLEFLIYFQGNSAPDKSGLPSDRFSAERTGGSVSTLTIQRTQQEDSAVYLCASSATSVSTDTQYFGPGTRLTVL.

The chain links TRBV6-5 to TRBJ1-2; no definite D call. The CDR3 runs 13 residues. V was trimmed by 6 bases and J by 6 bases, leaving 14 bases between them. Germline V gene data show CDR1 as MNHEY and CDR2 as SVGAGI. CDR3 in amino acids: CASSRDGSDGYTF. The CDR3 DNA sequence: TGTGCCAGCAGCCGCGACGGTTCAGATGGCTACACCTTC.

This clonotype has just a few counts. The chain has TRBV27 and TRBJ2-3; D call uncertain. Trimming removed 2 bases from V and 0 bases from J, with 12 bases in between. The CDR3 has 16 amino acids. Germline values: CDR1 MNHEY, CDR2 SMNVEV (reference sequence). This CDR3 reads CASSLVASSSTDTQYF. In DNA, the CDR3 is TGTGCCAGCAGTTTAGTAGCCAGTTCTAGCACAGATACGCAGTATTTT.

By frequency in the sample, this clonotype is medium-sized. The chain recombines TRBV20-1 with TRBJ2-1; unclear D gene. CDR1 and CDR2 (germline): DFQATT, SNEGSKA (reference sequence). Trimming shortened V by 3 bases and J by 9 bases, and 12 bases separated the two germline ends. The CDR3 runs to 12 residues. This CDR3 reads CSASGRLGEQFF. DNA of the CDR3: TGCAGTGCTAGTGGCAGGTTGGGTGAGCAGTTCTTC.

This clonotype is medium-sized (0.01 to 0.1%) by share. The rearrangement joins TRBV7-9 to TRBJ2-5, with 12 positions matching TRBD2. Germline CDR1 and CDR2: SEHNR and FQNEAQ (reference sequence). This CDR3 has 16 amino acids. V was pared by 5 bases and J by 5 bases, with 9 bases of the junction left unmatched. The CDR3 here is CASSLGLAGPRETQYF. The DNA for the CDR3 is TGTGCCAGCAGCCTTGGACTAGCGGGGCCCCGGGAGACCCAGTACTTC.

The chain links TRBV7-8 to TRBJ2-3, with 7 positions matching TRBD1. Trimming cost V 1 base and J 1 base; bases outside gene matches: 5. The germline V gene has CDR1 SGHVS and CDR2 FQNEAQ. This CDR3 has 16 amino acids. For the CDR3, the DNA is TGTGCCAGCAGCTTAGGCGTCGGGACAGGCACAGATACGCAGTATTTT. The encoded protein is CASSLGVGTGTDTQYF.

This clonotype was detected once. The chain is built from TRBV20-1 and TRBJ1-5; TRBD1 might be the D (6 bases). The CDR3 runs to 14 residues. The germline V and J ends were trimmed by 1 base and 0 bases, with 7 bases remaining between them. Germline assignment: CDR1 DFQATT and CDR2 SNEGSKA (reference sequence). CDR3 sequence reads: CSARAGASNQPQHF. CDR3 nucleotide sequence: TGCAGTGCTAGAGCAGGGGCTAGCAATCAGCCCCAGCATTTT.

There are many counts of this clonotype. The rearrangement uses TRBV6-5 and TRBJ2-7; either TRBD1 or TRBD2 may supply D (5 bases each). Trimming removed 4 bases at V and 6 bases at J, with 7 bases between. The CDR3 totals 11 residues. Germline V CDR1 and CDR2: MNHEY, SVGAGI. In DNA form, the CDR3 reads TGTGCCAGCAGTTTGGGACCCGAGCAGTACTTC. Its protein product is CASSLGPEQYF.

At least ten counts were recorded for this clonotype. The chain couples TRBV3-1 to TRBJ1-1; possible D gene TRBD1, 5 bases. Trimming removed 2 bases from V and 0 bases from J, with 7 bases in between. Germline V gene lookup returns CDR1 LGHDT and CDR2 YNNKEL (reference sequence). This CDR3 region has 14 residues. The CDR3 DNA reads TGTGCCAGCAGCCAAACAGGCCTGAACACTGAAGCTTTCTTT. It encodes CASSQTGLNTEAFF.

This chain links TRBV30 with TRBJ1-6, with 7 bases that match TRBD1. Trimming at V came to 1 base and at J to 5 bases, leaving 2 bases not matched to a gene. CDR1 is GTSNPN and CDR2 is SVGIG in the germline V gene (reference sequence). The CDR3 is 14 amino acids. The CDR3 DNA reads TGTGCCTGGAGTGCCGGACAGGATAATTCACCCCTCCACTTT. It specifies CAWSAGQDNSPLHF.

This clonotype is judged medium-sized. The chain recombines TRBV28 with TRBJ1-5; D remains unclear. CDR1 and CDR2 (germline): MDHEN, SYDVKM. The CDR3 runs to 15 residues. Trimming removed 6 bases from V and 1 base from J, with 13 bases in between. In DNA, the CDR3 is TGTGCCAGCAGATCAAGATCTGGGAGCAATCAGCCCCAGCATTTT. Its protein product is CASRSRSGSNQPQHF.

This clonotype appeared many times. The chain employs TRBV12-3 or TRBV12-4 and TRBJ2-2, with TRBD2 identical over 7 bases. The CDR3 length is 15 residues. Germline trimming cut 2 bases from V and 5 bases from J; bases unmatched to any gene: 5. The CDR3 reads CASSLPGGRTGELFF. The CDR3 nucleotides read TGTGCCAGCAGTTTACCTGGCGGGAGAACCGGGGAGCTGTTTTTT.

J is TRBJ2-7 and V is TRBV6-2 or TRBV6-3; D is possibly TRBD2 (5 bases). Deletions cut 6 bases from V and 5 bases from J, with 11 bases between. This CDR3 has 12 residues. Germline V gene data show CDR1 as MNHEY and CDR2 as SVGEGT. In DNA, the CDR3 is TGTGCCAGCAGATTCGGAGGCAACGAGCAGTACTTC. Translation: CASRFGGNEQYF.

This clonotype appeared many times. This chain connects TRBV6-6 to TRBJ1-5; tentatively, D is TRBD1 (5 bases). Trimming stripped 8 bases from V and 3 bases from J, with 11 bases between. This CDR3 comprises 13 residues. Germline CDR1 and CDR2: MNHNY and SVGAGI (reference sequence). The CDR3 DNA reads TGTGCCAGCGGGGACCCCCCCAATCAGCCCCAGCATTTT. It specifies CASGDPPNQPQHF.

Only a few counts were recorded for this clonotype. CDR3 region: CASSFRDTYTDTQYF. The CDR3 DNA follows: TGTGCCAGCAGCTTCCGGGACACCTACACAGATACGCAGTATTTT. The gene calls are TRBV11-2 and TRBJ2-3; tentatively, D is TRBD1 (6 bases). The CDR3 is 15 residues long. Trimming stripped 3 bases from V and 2 bases from J, with 12 bases between. Germline CDR1 reads SGHAT; CDR2 reads FQNNGV.

This clonotype has a count of ten or more. This chain uses TRBV5-4 with TRBJ2-1; D possibly uses TRBD1 or TRBD2 (6 bases each). The CDR3 length is 16 residues. V lost 0 bases to trimming and J lost 0 bases, with 10 bases between them. Germline CDR1 reads SGHNT; CDR2 reads YYREEE (reference sequence). The CDR3 spells CASSLGGGGSYNEQFF. The CDR3, as DNA: TGTGCCAGCAGCTTGGGCGGAGGGGGCTCCTACAATGAGCAGTTCTTC.

This clonotype turned up a few times. V usage is TRBV20-1 and J usage is TRBJ1-2; D not certain. Germline loops: CDR1 DFQATT, CDR2 SNEGSKA (reference sequence). The CDR3 length is 12 residues. The V and J ends lost 6 bases and 0 bases respectively, with 8 bases between them. The CDR3 sequence: CSASRPNYGYTF. DNA for the CDR3: TGCAGTGCCTCAAGACCTAACTATGGCTACACCTTC.

This clonotype was seen only a few times. The genes are TRBV5-1 and TRBJ2-5; maybe TRBD1 (6 bases). V lost 3 bases to trimming and J lost 5 bases, with 11 bases between them. CDR3 size: 13 residues. Germline loops: CDR1 SGHRS, CDR2 YFSETQ. Written as DNA, the CDR3 is TGCGCCAGCAGCTGGACAGCCTTCGAGACCCAGTACTTC. Residues: CASSWTAFETQYF.

This clonotype was picked up many times. The chain has TRBV7-9 and TRBJ1-3, with D unclear. Germline CDR1 SEHNR, CDR2 FQNEAQ (reference sequence). There are 14 residues in the CDR3. Between the trimmed V and J ends, which lost 4 bases and 0 bases, there was a span of 7 bases. The CDR3 DNA is TGTGCCAGCAGCTGGGCTAACTCTGGAAACACCATATATTTT. This gives the protein CASSWANSGNTIYF.

This clonotype was found many times. The rearrangement uses TRBV10-2 and TRBJ1-2, with TRBD1 as a possible D gene (6 bases). Germline loops: CDR1 WSHSY, CDR2 SAAADI. Trimming stripped 0 bases from V and 5 bases from J, with 7 bases between. The CDR3 length is 13 residues. The CDR3 spells CASSESGGYGYTF. The CDR3 nucleotides read TGCGCCAGCAGTGAGTCAGGGGGGTATGGCTACACCTTC.

A remark on this clonotype: This may be a read error, as it is one base from a much larger clone. Likely a read error: the CDR3 ends without its conserved phenylalanine or tryptophan. The chain employs TRBV10-3 and TRBJ2-3; 10 bases are shared with TRBD2. Germline trimming cut 10 bases from V and 2 bases from J; bases unmatched to any gene: 12. This CDR3 spans 16 amino acids. From germline, CDR1 is ENHRY and CDR2 SYGVKD. This chain's CDR3 is CATYTTGTSVTDTQYL. The DNA of the CDR3 is TGTGCCACCTATACCACCGGGACTAGCGTCACAGATACGCAGTATCTT.

This clonotype was found many times. The chain combines TRBV19 with TRBJ2-1; D possibly matches TRBD1 or TRBD2 (5 bases each). Germline assignment: CDR1 LNHDA and CDR2 SQIVND (reference sequence). V was cut by 5 bases and J by 3 bases, with 17 bases left in between. The CDR3 runs 16 residues. The CDR3: CASSGGGRPFYNEQFF. The CDR3 DNA reads as TGTGCCAGTAGTGGTGGGGGTCGGCCTTTCTACAATGAGCAGTTCTTC.

The rearrangement links TRBV20-1 to TRBJ2-3; D remains unclear. Germline V lookup: CDR1 DFQATT, CDR2 SNEGSKA (reference sequence). Trimming cost V 6 bases and J 1 base, with 20 bases left between them. This CDR3 is built from 16 residues. The CDR3, as DNA: TGCAGTGCCCCGACGACGACCGTGAGCGGCACAGATACGCAGTATTTT. This encodes CSAPTTTVSGTDTQYF.

This clonotype was detected ten times or more. This chain connects TRBV20-1 to TRBJ2-5; D is unresolved. CDR3 length: 14 residues. The V end lost 4 bases, the J end lost 5 bases, and 17 bases lay between the germline ends. Germline lookup yields CDR1 DFQATT and CDR2 SNEGSKA (reference sequence). CDR3 amino acids: CSAMKGKADETQYF. The CDR3, as DNA: TGCAGTGCTATGAAAGGGAAAGCTGACGAGACCCAGTACTTC.

CDR3 DNA: TGTGCCAGCAGTGAGGATCTGTGGACAGCGATGGGCTACACCTTC. Residues: CASSEDLWTAMGYTF. The rearrangement uses TRBV6-1 and TRBJ1-2; TRBD1 might be the D (6 bases). Trimming left V 3 bases short and J 8 bases short, with 19 bases between. Germline V gene data show CDR1 as MNHNS and CDR2 as SASEGT. The CDR3 covers 15 residues.

In this sample, this clonotype turned up many times. The chain employs TRBV25-1 and TRBJ1-6, with 8 bases that match TRBD1. This CDR3 contains 15 residues. V shed 5 bases and J 5 bases; nucleotides not matched to a gene: 5. Germline CDR1 is MGHDK and CDR2 is SYGVNS. CDR3 in amino acids: CASSRQGAHNSPLHF. The CDR3 DNA is TGTGCCAGCAGTAGGCAGGGGGCGCATAATTCACCCCTCCACTTT.

This clonotype occurred a few times. The gene calls are TRBV12-3 or TRBV12-4 and TRBJ1-5, with 7 bases lining up with TRBD1. The CDR3 length is 14 residues. J lost 0 bases, V lost 6 bases, and 2 bases had no gene match. Written as DNA, the CDR3 is TGTGCCAGCAGGGACAGGTCTAGCAATCAGCCCCAGCATTTT. Protein: CASRDRSSNQPQHF.

This clonotype showed up many times. V and J are TRBV20-1 and TRBJ2-7, with D perhaps TRBD2 (5 bases). V dropped 3 bases and J dropped 5 bases, with 11 bases sitting between them. The CDR3 spans 12 residues. Germline assignment: CDR1 DFQATT and CDR2 SNEGSKA (reference sequence). The CDR3 DNA follows: TGCAGTGCTAGGAGGGAGTGGGACGAGCAGTACTTC. Its protein is CSARREWDEQYF.

This clonotype is medium-sized in the sample. V and J are TRBV3-1 and TRBJ1-1; D gene unclear. Germline V CDR1 and CDR2: LGHDT, YNNKEL (reference sequence). The CDR3 is 15 amino acids. V gave up 1 base and J gave up 5 bases, with 14 bases separating them. CDR3 sequence (DNA): TGTGCCAGCAGCCAAGGGGCAGGACCGGGGACTGAAGCTTTCTTT. Protein product: CASSQGAGPGTEAFF.